This T cell receptor beta chain was observed in a study of CD8 T cells in Susac syndrome. This CDR3 region has 12 residues. CDR1 is SNHLY and CDR2 is FYNNEI in the germline V gene. The V segment lost 7 bases and the J segment 5 bases; nucleotides outside the gene matches: 2. Reverse transcription of about 0.5 to 1 ug RNA was carried out with random hexamers. Across 54 Vbeta and 13 Jbeta, immunoSEQ multiplex PCR amplified TCR beta CDR3. TCRdb processed the immunoSEQ multiplex PCR reads anew with MiXCR; each CDR3 protein has one entry. The table records 150,000 to 200,000 distinct CDR3 sequences, around 94% of them present only once. Sequencing of TCR beta was undertaken in CD8+ and CD4+ T cells derived from blood. TEMRA cells were FACS-enriched and CD8+ and CD4+ T cells negatively isolated.

The receptor's source is a human donor in good health. The sequenced sample consisted of CD4+ T cells from PBMCs. V gene TRBV2 combines with J gene TRBJ2-5; TRBD1 aligns across 9 bases. In nucleotides, the CDR3 is TGTGCCAGCATGGACAGGGGCGAGACCCAGTACTTC. Translation gives CASMDRGETQYF.